The rows below give T cell receptor beta chains drawn from one sample of a study of blood T cell repertoires in COVID-19. Profiling relied on immunoSEQ multiplex PCR, and the TCRdb table lists in-frame clones only, not all of them. The sample records around 270,000 clones, around 89% being singletons. The sample was peripheral blood. These receptors were collected from a man aged 25 to 40 with acute or convalescent COVID-19. Each CDR3 is given with its conserved first and last residue. The D gene is left open where the match is weak. Clone size is not always given. Where it is, it says once, few, many or a class for expanded clones.

>TRBV6-5|TRBJ2-5|-|few
TGTGCCAGCACCAAACCTGGGGGGAGTGAGACCCAGTACTTC
CASTKPGGSETQYF
>TRBV16|TRBJ1-5|TRBD1|-
TGTGCCAGCAGTAAACAGGGGAGAGGACAGCCCCAGCATTTT
CASSKQGRGQPQHF
>TRBV7-2|TRBJ1-5|-|once
TGTGCCAGCAGCCCCGGAGGTGATCAGCCCCAGCATTTT
CASSPGGDQPQHF
>TRBV6-6|TRBJ2-7|TRBD1|-
TGTGCCAGCAGTCGAATACACGCGGGACAGGGGGTCTACGAGCAGTACTTC
CASSRIHAGQGVYEQYF
>TRBV7-9|TRBJ1-1|-|few
TGTGCCAGCGCTCCGTCCCAGGGCATCACTGAAGCTTTCTTT
CASAPSQGITEAFF
>TRBV18|TRBJ2-7|-|-
TGTGCCAGCTCACCGGCGGCGCCGGGGGAAGAGCAGTACTTC
CASSPAAPGEEQYF
>TRBV28|TRBJ1-2|-|-
TGTGCCAGCAGTTTAGAGAGGGAAAGGGGCTACACCTTC
CASSLERERGYTF
>TRBV6-1|TRBJ1-2|-|-
TGTGCCAGCAGTGAAGCTATGGGGGGTCGAGGCTACACCTTC
CASSEAMGGRGYTF
>TRBV30|TRBJ1-6|TRBD1|-
TGTGCCTGGAGTGGGACAGGGTATAATTCACCCCTCCACTTT
CAWSGTGYNSPLHF
>TRBV7-2|TRBJ2-2|TRBD2|-
TGTGCCAGCAGGGCTAGCGGGAGGGCCGCGGTCGGGGAGCTGTTTTTT
CASRASGRAAVGELFF